This T cell receptor (beta chain) was sequenced in a study of OX40 agonist ivuxolimab in advanced cancers. Germline V gives CDR1 SEHNR, CDR2 FQNEAQ (reference sequence). The CDR3 has 16 amino acids. Trimming took 5 bases from V and 1 from J; bases not matched to a gene: 3. The method was immunoSEQ multiplex PCR; TCRdb's version includes in-frame clones alone and lacks a portion of them. The profile covers 55,000 to 75,000 clones, with 91% appearing a single time and around 4% taken by the ten largest. On cycle 4 day 1 and cycle 7 day 1, as well as at baseline, blood was sampled. This TCR was recovered from an adult with an advanced solid tumor such as melanoma, head and neck, liver or kidney cancer. The sequenced sample was CD4+ or CD8+ T cells sorted from blood, obtained in a trial of the OX40 agonist ivuxolimab. The chain carries TRBV7-9 and TRBJ2-2; 11 nucleotides align to TRBD2. The CDR3 nucleotides are TGTGCCAGCAGCCTGGGACTAGCGGTGAACACCGGGGAGCTGTTTTTT. Translating gives CASSLGLAVNTGELFF.